This TCR beta chain originates from a study of a mutant IDH1 vaccine in newly diagnosed glioma. This clone was recorded once. Antigen unknown. Indicated time point: week 35, safety follow-up. Vaccination used 300 ug of mutant IDH1 20-mer peptide per dose, with topical imiquimod. The CDR3 length is 16 residues. The V end lost 4 bases, the J end lost 1 base, and 15 bases lay between the germline ends. The germline V gene has CDR1 MDHEN and CDR2 SYDVKM. The data were produced by immunoSEQ multiplex PCR, yet TCRdb's version contains in-frame clones alone and is incomplete. The sample consists of roughly 69,000 clones, around 84% of them appearing once.

This specimen was PBMCs, taken from a glioma patient whose treatment included an IDH1 peptide vaccine. The chain carries TRBV28 and TRBJ2-3; maybe TRBD1 (6 bases). The receptor was isolated from a man aged 25-45 years with glioma. Written as DNA, the CDR3 is TGTGCCAGCAGTTCCCCGAGCCGACAGGGCACAGATACGCAGTATTTT. It codes for CASSSPSRQGTDTQYF.